Sequencing of this TCR beta chain was carried out in a study of T cell repertoires in cytomegalovirus infection. Overall study context: CMV infection and matching HLA type were both indicated by public TCR beta signatures. Whole-study findings and limits: CMV-specific TCR beta clonotypes restricted by HLA-C were the ones dominating the ex vivo response.

TCRdb ran MiXCR on the reads and lists one entry per CDR3 protein. The sample has around 210,000 distinct CDR3 sequences; under 8.5% are singletons. V was clipped by 4 bases and J by 4 bases; unmatched bases: 9. The germline V gene has CDR1 LGHDT and CDR2 YNNKEL (reference sequence). This CDR3 comprises 15 residues. Regarding this clonotype: Its antigen remains unidentified.

The chain couples TRBV3-1 to TRBJ2-7; TRBD2 matches at 8 bases. Sequenced material: PBMCs. This clonotype was sampled from a human donor in good health (CMV status not recorded). Some clones in this sample may be carry-over from other donors' samples. The CDR3 bases are TGTGCCAGCAGCCCTATCTTCGCGGGGGGTTACGAGCAGTACTTC. Its protein is CASSPIFAGGYEQYF.